Each of the 10 T cell receptor beta chains below was sequenced from the same sample in a study of T-cell reconstitution after alpha-beta-depleted transplantation in children. The authors prepared the TCRbeta library with unique molecular identifiers. TCRdb re-called the PCR reads with MiXCR, one entry per CDR3 protein. The sample records about 540,000 distinct CDR3 sequences, about 16% being singletons. The specimen was PBMCs from the stem cell graft donor, collected from the stem cell graft. These receptors all stem from a human donor who donated a stem cell graft to a child with acute lymphoblastic leukemia.

The CDR3 loop is CASSASARDRGPQPQHF. DNA for the CDR3: TGTGCCAGCAGCGCTAGTGCCCGGGACAGGGGGCCTCAGCCCCAGCATTTT. The chain links TRBV7-9 to TRBJ1-5; TRBD1 aligns across 12 bases. Germline V gene sequence: CDR1 SEHNR, CDR2 FQNEAQ (reference sequence). With 5 bases clipped from V and 6 bases from J, the junction kept 11 bases outside the gene matches. CDR3 length: 17 residues.

The chain combines TRBV4-1 with TRBJ1-2; D possibly corresponds to TRBD1 (5 bases). V shed 2 bases and J shed 4 bases, with 11 bases lying between them. The CDR3 is 14 amino acids. Germline V gene sequence: CDR1 MGHRA, CDR2 YSYEKL. This chain's CDR3 is CASSQPGRAYGYTF. The DNA for the CDR3 is TGCGCCAGCAGCCAACCGGGGCGGGCCTATGGCTACACCTTC.

The chain combines TRBV27 with TRBJ1-2; D uncertain. Germline CDR1 reads MNHEY; CDR2 reads SMNVEV (reference sequence). Trimming cost V 2 bases and J 2 bases, with 6 bases left between them. The length of the CDR3 is 13 residues. The CDR3 loop is CASSLVPNYGYTF. The CDR3 DNA is TGTGCCAGCAGTTTAGTCCCAAACTATGGCTACACCTTC.

CDR3 in amino acids: CASRQPVPGASYEQYF. As DNA, the CDR3 is TGTGCCAGCAGACAGCCCGTTCCAGGGGCCTCCTACGAGCAGTACTTC. The chain combines TRBV7-9 with TRBJ2-7; weak D call: TRBD1 (6 bases). The CDR3 is 16 amino acids. The V end lost 6 bases, the J end lost 0 bases, and 18 bases lay between the germline ends. Germline V gives CDR1 SEHNR, CDR2 FQNEAQ (reference sequence).

This clonotype has just a few counts. The rearrangement uses TRBV5-1 and TRBJ1-2; TRBD1 matches 9 bases. This CDR3 has 15 residues. After removal of 1 base from V and 7 bases from J, the junction contained 8 bases not matched to a gene. Germline CDR1 SGHRS, CDR2 YFSETQ. CDR3 in DNA: TGCGCCAGCAGCTTGACGGGACAGGGCTTGAGTGGCTACACCTTC. Encoded protein: CASSLTGQGLSGYTF. Full variable domain (missing parts from reference TRBV5-1 and TRBJ1-2): KAGVTQTPRYLIKTRGQQVTLSCSPISGHRSVSWYQQTPGQGLQFLFEYFSETQRNKGNFPGRFSGRQFSNSRSEMNVSTLELGDSALYLCASSLTGQGLSGYTFGSGTRLTVV.

V is TRBV12-3 or TRBV12-4 and J is TRBJ2-3; the match to TRBD1 covers 7 bases. V shed 6 bases and J 11 bases; nucleotides not matched to a gene: 5. This CDR3 is 11 amino acids long. CDR3 loop: CASSQWDRQYF. The CDR3 nucleotides read TGTGCCAGCAGCCAATGGGACAGGCAGTATTTT.

The chain is built from TRBV27 and TRBJ2-5, with D uncertain. Germline V lookup: CDR1 MNHEY, CDR2 SMNVEV (reference sequence). CDR3 length equals 14 residues. Trimming removed 2 bases at V and 5 bases at J, with 12 bases between. The CDR3 protein is CASSLRARVETQYF. CDR3 DNA sequence: TGTGCCAGCAGTTTAAGGGCTAGAGTGGAGACCCAGTACTTC.

This clonotype was found a few times. The V gene is TRBV29-1, the J gene TRBJ2-2; no firm D call. In germline, CDR1 is SQVTM, CDR2 ANQGSEA. The length of the CDR3 is 12 residues. Deletions cut 3 bases from V and 4 bases from J, with 6 bases between. CDR3 DNA: TGCAGCGTTGACAGTACCACCGGGGAGCTGTTTTTT. Residues: CSVDSTTGELFF.

The CDR3 region has the DNA TGCAGCGCCGCGCTAGGTATAAGCACAGATACGCAGTATTTT. Translation gives CSAALGISTDTQYF. The chain joins TRBV29-1 to TRBJ2-3; D remains unclear. The CDR3 covers 14 residues. The V end was cut by 7 bases, the J end by 0 bases, with 14 bases between. The V gene's germline CDR1 is SQVTM and CDR2 ANQGSEA.

DNA for the CDR3: TGTGCCAGCAGCTATACCGGGACAGGGGTGAACACTGAAGCTTTCTTT. Its protein product is CASSYTGTGVNTEAFF. The V and J genes are TRBV13 and TRBJ1-1; 10 bases line up with TRBD1. Germline V CDR1 and CDR2: PRHDT, FYEKMQ (reference sequence). The CDR3 runs 16 residues. Losses at the gene ends were 4 bases for V and 0 bases for J; bases not matched to a gene: 5. The full variable domain, in which reference TRBV13 and TRBJ1-1 provide the parts outside the CDR3, is AAGVIQSPRHLIKEKRETATLKCYPIPRHDTVYWYQQGPGQDPQFLISFYEKMQSDKGSIPDRFSAQQFSDYHSELNMSSLELGDSALYFCASSYTGTGVNTEAFFGQGTRLTVV.